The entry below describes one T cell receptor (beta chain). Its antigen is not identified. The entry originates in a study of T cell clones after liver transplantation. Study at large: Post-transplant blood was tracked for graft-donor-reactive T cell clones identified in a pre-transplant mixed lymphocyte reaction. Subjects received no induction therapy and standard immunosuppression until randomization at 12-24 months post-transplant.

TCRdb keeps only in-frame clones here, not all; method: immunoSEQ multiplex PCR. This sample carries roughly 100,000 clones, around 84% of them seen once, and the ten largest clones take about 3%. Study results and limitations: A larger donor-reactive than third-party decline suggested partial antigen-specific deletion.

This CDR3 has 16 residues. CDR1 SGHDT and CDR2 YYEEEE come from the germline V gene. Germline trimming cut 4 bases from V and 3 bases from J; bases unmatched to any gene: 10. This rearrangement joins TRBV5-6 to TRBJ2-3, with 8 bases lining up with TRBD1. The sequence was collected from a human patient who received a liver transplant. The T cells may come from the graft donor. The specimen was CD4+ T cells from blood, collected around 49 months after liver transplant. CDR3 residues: CASSTNGQGFTDTQYF. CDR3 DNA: TGTGCCAGCAGCACAAACGGACAGGGTTTTACAGATACGCAGTATTTT. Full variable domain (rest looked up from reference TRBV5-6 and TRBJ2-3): DAGVTQSPTHLIKTRGQQVTLRCSPKSGHDTVSWYQQALGQGPQFIFQYYEEEERQRGNFPDRFSGHQFPNYSSELNVNALLLGDSALYLCASSTNGQGFTDTQYFGPGTRLTVL.